This T cell receptor (beta chain) was recovered during a study of T cells in Graves' hyperthyroidism and ophthalmopathy. Study-wide findings and caveats: Model output signaled ophthalmopathy a median roughly 6.1 months ahead of onset. Separation of ophthalmopathy from stable hyperthyroidism was achieved by a 13 V-J model.

There were TCR beta CDR3 regions amplified from RNA transcripts. HTBI primers were employed in a first-round RT-PCR of the TCR CDR3. One entry per CDR3 protein results from TCRdb running MiXCR on the multiplex PCR reads. This repertoire shows around 530,000 distinct CDR3 sequences, about a sixth found once; its top ten account for 15% to 20%. This clonotype was found many times. Its antigen remains unknown. Pregnant or lactating patients were excluded, as were those with uncontrolled infection or other autoimmune disease. PBMCs stemmed from approximately 10 ml fresh peripheral blood. Trimming removed 6 bases from V and 4 bases from J; junction bases left unmatched: 12. The CDR3 covers 15 residues. Looked up from germline, CDR1 is MDHEN and CDR2 is SYDVKM.

The rearrangement uses TRBV28 and TRBJ2-7; 7 bases line up with TRBD1. The TCR sequence derives from a woman aged 18-29 years with Graves' ophthalmopathy. The material sequenced was blood. Here the CDR3 DNA reads TGTGCCAGCAGGTCAACCGGGACAGTCGATTACGAGCAGTACTTC. This gives the protein CASRSTGTVDYEQYF.